This TCR beta chain emerged from a study of T-cell reconstitution after alpha-beta-depleted transplantation in children. The CDR3 contains 12 residues. The V and J ends lost 1 base and 5 bases, in that order; junction bases with no gene match: 1. Germline CDR1 SQVTM, CDR2 ANQGSEA. Unique molecular identifiers were built into the TCRbeta library. TCRdb re-called the PCR reads through MiXCR, storing one row per CDR3 protein. The sample contains fewer than 400,000 distinct CDR3 sequences, around 20% of which appear only once. The sample holds many counts of this clonotype. This chain uses TRBV29-1 with TRBJ2-7, with 8 bases aligning to TRBD2. Material: PBMCs from the stem cell graft donor, obtained from the stem cell graft. This TCR was sampled from a human donor who donated a stem cell graft to a child with acute myeloid leukemia. The CDR3 loop is CSVEAGGNEQYF. For the CDR3, the DNA is TGCAGCGTTGAAGCGGGAGGGAACGAGCAGTACTTC.